This T cell receptor (beta chain) was profiled in a study of T-cell reconstitution after alpha-beta-depleted transplantation in children. The CDR3 sequence is 15 residues long. Germline V gene data show CDR1 as MDHEN and CDR2 as SYDVKM. Library preparation (for TCRbeta) was performed with unique molecular identifiers. MiXCR, applied by TCRdb to the PCR reads, yields one record per CDR3 protein. Here the sample spans about 230,000 distinct CDR3 sequences, 12% being singletons. With regard to this clonotype: Sequence at one end of the junction differs from germline and may be a read error.

The chain links TRBV28 to TRBJ2-1; 10 positions match TRBD2. The TCR sequence derives from a human donor who donated a stem cell graft to a child with acute lymphoblastic leukemia. Material: PBMCs from the stem cell graft donor, obtained from the stem cell graft. The CDR3 sequence: CASSISGGAYNEQFF. CDR3 coding DNA: TGTGCCAGCAGCATAAGCGGGGGGGCCTACAACGAGCAGTTCTTC. Using reference TRBV28 and TRBJ2-1 for the parts outside the CDR3, the full variable domain is DVKVTQSSRYLVKRTGEKVFLECVQDMDHENMFWYRQDPGLGLRLIYFSYDVKMKEKGDIPEGYSVSREKKERFSLILESASTNQTSMYLCASSISGGAYNEQFFGPGTRLTVL.